This T cell receptor (beta chain) comes out of a study of cytomegalovirus exposure and HLA in healthy donors. General study results and limits: Presence/absence analyses assumed roughly uniform sequencing depth across donors. TRBV6-2, TRBV6-3 and some other V segments were excluded as indistinguishable. In vitro experiments confirmed that three CMV-associated chains were specific for CMV antigens. Solely CMV serostatus was available to characterize immune exposure.

The CDR3 extends over 14 amino acids. Looked up from germline, CDR1 is SGHRS and CDR2 is YFSETQ. The junction had 2 bases not matched to a gene; V was cut back by 0 bases and J by 9 bases. Primers included in the PCR were 60 Vbeta and 13 Jbeta primers. Sequencing used immunoSEQ multiplex PCR; TCRdb keeps in-frame clones, though not all of them. The profile covers some 210,000 clones, with about 87% appearing a single time and roughly 1.3% taken by the ten largest. As regards this clone: Its matching antigen is unknown.

The material sequenced was PBMCs. This clonotype was sampled from a man aged 25-45 years in good health and CMV-seronegative. This chain links TRBV5-1 with TRBJ2-1; 11 bases align to TRBD2. CDR3 bases: TGCGCCAGCAGCTTGGCTAGCGGGAGGAGTGAGCAGTTCTTC. Protein product: CASSLASGRSEQFF.